What follows are 18 T cell receptor beta chains derived from one specimen sequenced in a study of T cells in Graves' hyperthyroidism and ophthalmopathy. Using RNA transcripts as the source, TCR beta CDR3 regions were amplified. Researchers ran a first-round RT-PCR on the TCR CDR3 using the HTBI primer set. TCRdb re-called the multiplex PCR reads with MiXCR, one entry per CDR3 protein. The table records some 550,000 distinct CDR3 sequences, approximately 15% of them present only once. The source material was blood. All receptors derive from a woman in her 40s with Graves' ophthalmopathy.

This clonotype was seen many times. The chain recombines TRBV2 with TRBJ1-1; D is uncertain. The CDR3 consists of 11 residues. The V gene lost 7 bases and the J gene lost 4 bases, with 7 bases spanning the gap. CDR1 is SNHLY, CDR2 FYNNEI, per germline. The CDR3 here is CASTSGTEAFF. In DNA, the CDR3 is TGTGCCAGCACTTCGGGCACTGAAGCTTTCTTT.

This chain links TRBV20-1 with TRBJ2-5, with 9 positions matching TRBD2. Germline lookup yields CDR1 DFQATT and CDR2 SNEGSKA (reference sequence). V was clipped by 4 bases and J by 2 bases; unmatched bases: 11. The CDR3 contains 16 residues. CDR3 region: CSAISGGIAEQETQYF. The CDR3 DNA follows: TGCAGTGCTATAAGCGGGGGGATTGCCGAACAAGAGACCCAGTACTTC.

This rearrangement joins TRBV10-3 to TRBJ1-5; tentative D call: TRBD1 (6 bases). The V end lost 6 bases, the J end lost 6 bases, and 15 bases lay between the germline ends. Germline V gene data show CDR1 as ENHRY and CDR2 as SYGVKD. The CDR3 covers 14 residues. CDR3 DNA: TGTGCCATCAGCACCGACAGGCGGGCTCAGCCCCAGCATTTT. This sequence encodes CAISTDRRAQPQHF.

This clonotype has only a few counts. The V and J genes are TRBV12-3 or TRBV12-4 and TRBJ2-1; D possibly corresponds to TRBD2 (6 bases). V lost 10 bases to trimming and J lost 4 bases, with 11 bases between them. The CDR3 has 12 residues. For the CDR3, the DNA is TGTGCCACCTCCGGGAGATACAATGAGCAGTTCTTC. Protein: CATSGRYNEQFF.

The genes are TRBV20-1 and TRBJ2-7; 11 bases are shared with TRBD1. The ends lost 6 bases at V and 2 bases at J; junction bases unmatched: 6. This CDR3 is built from 14 residues. Germline V lookup: CDR1 DFQATT, CDR2 SNEGSKA (reference sequence). The CDR3 DNA follows: TGCAGTGCCGCCGGGACAGGGGGGACCTACGAGCAGTACTTC. Translated: CSAAGTGGTYEQYF.

This clonotype was picked up a small number of times. CDR3 amino acids: CASSPTGLSGNTIYF. Here the CDR3 DNA reads TGTGCCAGCAGCCCTACAGGGCTCTCTGGAAACACCATATATTTT. V usage is TRBV7-9 and J usage is TRBJ1-3; possible D gene TRBD1, 6 bases. The CDR3 length is 15 residues. Trimming removed 5 bases from V and 0 bases from J, with 11 bases in between. The germline gives CDR1 SEHNR, CDR2 FQNEAQ (reference sequence).

The CDR3 loop is CASSLAPKGGRTDTQYF. The DNA of the CDR3 is TGTGCCAGCAGCTTAGCCCCGAAAGGGGGACGTACAGATACGCAGTATTTT. This chain connects TRBV11-2 to TRBJ2-3; D perhaps matches TRBD1 (6 bases). In germline, CDR1 is SGHAT, CDR2 FQNNGV. This CDR3 is 17 amino acids long. Trimming pared 1 base from V and 3 bases from J, leaving 17 bases between.

Remarks on this clonotype: This may stem from a read error, because a much larger clone lies one nucleotide away. The chain couples TRBV7-8 to TRBJ2-1; 7 positions agree with TRBD2. After removal of 5 bases from V and 0 bases from J, the junction contained 19 bases not matched to a gene. This CDR3 has 20 amino acids. Per germline, CDR1 SGHVS and CDR2 FQNEAQ. The CDR3 loop is CASSRGVLARLRSSYNEQFF. Here the CDR3 DNA reads TGTGCCAGCAGCCGGGGGGTCCTTGCACGACTCAGGAGCTCCTACAATGAGCAGTTCTTC.

This clonotype was seen repeatedly, ten times or more. The genes are TRBV12-3 or TRBV12-4 and TRBJ1-1, with 7 bases that match TRBD1. The CDR3 has 13 amino acids. J was trimmed by 8 bases and V by 6 bases; bases with no gene match: 9. The CDR3 reads CASSLTGTPEAFF. The CDR3 coding sequence is TGTGCCAGCAGCCTGACAGGGACCCCAGAAGCTTTCTTT.

V and J are TRBV6-1 and TRBJ1-2; D is unresolved. Germline CDR1 and CDR2: MNHNS and SASEGT. Between the trimmed V and J ends, which lost 4 bases and 5 bases, there was a span of 20 bases. The length of the CDR3 is 16 residues. CDR3 sequence reads: CASSVFWNEAEYGYTF. The CDR3 DNA follows: TGTGCCAGCAGTGTCTTCTGGAACGAGGCCGAATATGGCTACACCTTC.

This chain joins TRBV5-1 and TRBJ2-3, with D perhaps assigned TRBD1 or TRBD2 (5 bases each). Per the germline V gene, CDR1 is SGHRS and CDR2 is YFSETQ. This CDR3 has 15 amino acids. Trimming stripped 4 bases from V and 6 bases from J, with 18 bases between. The CDR3 is CASSPLGVAPDTQYF. CDR3 bases: TGCGCCAGCAGCCCTTTGGGGGTGGCCCCGGATACGCAGTATTTT.

The chain carries TRBV5-1 and TRBJ2-5; 7 bases line up with TRBD2. The junction had 18 bases not matched to a gene; V was cut back by 3 bases and J by 4 bases. The V gene's germline CDR1 is SGHRS and CDR2 YFSETQ. The CDR3 is made up of 18 amino acids. CDR3 sequence: CASSSANPGGFWAETQYF. DNA for the CDR3: TGCGCCAGCAGCTCCGCCAATCCGGGGGGTTTTTGGGCAGAGACCCAGTACTTC.

This clonotype was recorded many times. CDR3 sequence: CSVAGGPGPDTQYF. For the CDR3, the DNA is TGCAGTGTAGCGGGGGGGCCAGGGCCAGATACGCAGTATTTT. The J gene is TRBJ2-3, the V gene TRBV20-1; 11 bases are shared with TRBD2. Germline lookup yields CDR1 DFQATT and CDR2 SNEGSKA (reference sequence). The CDR3 covers 14 residues. V dropped 7 bases and J dropped 4; count of bases not matched to a gene: 7.

In its sample, this clonotype was seen many times. The chain couples TRBV11-2 to TRBJ2-3; 9 bases align to TRBD2. CDR3 size: 14 residues. Germline V gene data show CDR1 as SGHAT and CDR2 as FQNNGV. The V and J ends lost 3 bases and 6 bases, in that order; junction bases with no gene match: 4. The CDR3 region is CASSFSSGTDTQYF. CDR3 DNA sequence: TGTGCCAGCAGCTTCTCTAGCGGGACGGATACGCAGTATTTT.

The J gene is TRBJ2-1, the V gene TRBV29-1; 8 bases fit TRBD2. CDR1 is SQVTM, CDR2 ANQGSEA, per germline. The CDR3 is 14 amino acids. With 8 bases clipped from V and 8 bases from J, the junction kept 14 bases outside the gene matches. The CDR3 is CSTDPGGPLHEQFF. The CDR3 DNA follows: TGCAGCACCGACCCGGGAGGGCCCCTGCATGAGCAGTTCTTC.

Of note for this clonotype: A much larger clone sits a single nucleotide away, making a read error possible. The chain uses TRBV27 and TRBJ2-1; the D is unclear. In germline, CDR1 is MNHEY, CDR2 SMNVEV (reference sequence). CDR3 size: 14 residues. For the CDR3, the DNA is TGTGCCAGCAGTTGGTTGGGATCCTACAATGGGCAGTTCTTC. As protein: CASSWLGSYNGQFF.

This clonotype was counted ten times or more. The CDR3 coding sequence is TGTGCCAGCAGCCAAGATACGGCAGGGCGAGGCTACACCTTC. Protein sequence: CASSQDTAGRGYTF. The gene calls are TRBV3-1 and TRBJ1-2, with a tentative D call TRBD1 (5 bases). The CDR3 contains 14 residues. Trimming removed 0 bases at V and 8 bases at J, with 13 bases between. Germline CDR1 LGHDT, CDR2 YNNKEL (reference sequence).

This clonotype was counted between two and nine times. This chain connects TRBV28 to TRBJ1-1; D possibly corresponds to TRBD1 (6 bases). V lost 6 bases, J lost 0 bases, and 17 bases lay in between. This CDR3 contains 16 residues. Germline loops: CDR1 MDHEN, CDR2 SYDVKM. The CDR3, as DNA: TGTGCCAGCAGCGTACCCCAGGGGCAATTGAACACTGAAGCTTTCTTT. Translated: CASSVPQGQLNTEAFF.